The rows below give T cell receptor beta chains drawn from one sample of a study of OX40 agonist ivuxolimab in advanced cancers. The assay was immunoSEQ multiplex PCR, and TCRdb's table has in-frame clones only and misses some. This table holds under 75,000 clones, 84% found once. The sample here was CD4+ or CD8+ T cells sorted from blood, taken in a trial of the OX40 agonist ivuxolimab. These receptors all come from an adult with an advanced solid tumor such as melanoma, head and neck, liver or kidney cancer. Both conserved end residues are part of each CDR3. Each record gives: V gene, D gene, J gene, clone size, CDR3 DNA, CDR3 protein. D genes are given only for firm matches. Clone sizes are given selectively: once, few, many, or a class where the clone is expanded.

>TRBV11-2|TRBD1|TRBJ2-7|.
TGTGCCAGCAGCAATATTAGGGGACAGGGGACTTCCTACGAGCAGTACTTC
CASSNIRGQGTSYEQYF
>TRBV5-1|.|TRBJ2-1|.
TGCGCCAGCAGACCCTACGGGGAGGAATACAATGAGCAGTTCTTC
CASRPYGEEYNEQFF
>TRBV7-2|TRBD2|TRBJ2-1|.
TGTGCCAGCAGCTTAGATGTCGGACTAGCGGGAGGGGACAATGAGCAGTTCTTC
CASSLDVGLAGGDNEQFF
>TRBV5-5|.|TRBJ1-3|.
TGTGCCAGCAGCTTGTGGGTTGGCTCTGGAAACACCATATATTTT
CASSLWVGSGNTIYF
>TRBV27|.|TRBJ2-1|.
TGTGCCAGCAGTTTGCAACAGGGTAACCCTTCCCACAATGAGCAGTTCTTC
CASSLQQGNPSHNEQFF
>TRBV18|.|TRBJ2-2|.
TGTGCCAGCTCACCCGACATGGCAATAACCGGGGAGCTGTTTTTT
CASSPDMAITGELFF
>TRBV27|TRBD2|TRBJ2-3|once
TGTGCCAGCAGCTCCTTCGGGGCGGGGGATAGGGATACGCAGTATTTT
CASSSFGAGDRDTQYF
>TRBV2|.|TRBJ1-5|.
TGTGCCAGCAGTGGGCAGACGTTCAATCAGCCCCAGCATTTT
CASSGQTFNQPQHF
>TRBV6-5|.|TRBJ1-2|few
TGTGCCAGCAGTTACTACGGTTCGGACACTCTCTATGGCTACACCTTC
CASSYYGSDTLYGYTF
>TRBV25-1|.|TRBJ2-1|.
TGTGCCTGCTCGAAGGGGAGGTCCTACAATGAGCAGTTCTTC
CACSKGRSYNEQFF
>TRBV5-8|.|TRBJ2-7|.
TGTGCCAGCAGCTTGACGGGCAGAGCCTACGAGCAGTACTTC
CASSLTGRAYEQYF
>TRBV9|.|TRBJ2-2|.
TGTGCCAGCAGCCTTAGGGGGGACACCGCGAACACCGGGGAGCTGTTTTTT
CASSLRGDTANTGELFF
>TRBV6-6|.|TRBJ2-6|once
TGTGCCAGCACCACGACAGTGCGGACTGGGGCCAACGTCCTGACTTTC
CASTTTVRTGANVLTF
>TRBV9|.|TRBJ2-2|.
TGTGCCAGCAGCGTAGAACAGGGTGGCACCGGGGAGCTGTTTTTT
CASSVEQGGTGELFF
>TRBV28|TRBD1|TRBJ2-7|.
TGTGCCAGCAGCCTTGAAGACAGGGGGCAGTACTTC
CASSLEDRGQYF
>TRBV5-4|TRBD1|TRBJ1-1|.
TGTGCCAGCAGCTTGGTGACAGGGGATGAAGCTTTCTTT
CASSLVTGDEAFF
>TRBV14|.|TRBJ1-1|.
TGTGCCAGCAGCCTCCTGGAGGGGTTGGGAAACACTGAAGCTTTCTTT
CASSLLEGLGNTEAFF
>TRBV20-1|.|TRBJ2-1|.
TGCAGTGCCACAGACTATGAGCAGTTCTTC
CSATDYEQFF
>TRBV30|.|TRBJ2-6|.
TGTGCCACTTCTACCGGGGCCAACGTCCTGACTTTC
CATSTGANVLTF
>TRBV6-1|TRBD2|TRBJ2-5|.
TGTGCCAGCAGTGGACAGCGGGAACCCGCGGAGACCCAGTACTTC
CASSGQREPAETQYF
>TRBV6-5|.|TRBJ1-1|.
TGTGCCAGCAGTTACGATATGGGGGCCACTGAAGCTTTCTTT
CASSYDMGATEAFF
>TRBV7-2|TRBD1|TRBJ1-1|.
TGTGCCAGCAGTCCCTCTACAGGGGGCCTTACCGAAGCTTTCTTT
CASSPSTGGLTEAFF
>TRBV4-2|TRBD2|TRBJ2-7|.
TGTGCCAGCAGCCAAACATTAGGGCTAGCGGGGGACGAGCAGTACTTC
CASSQTLGLAGDEQYF
>TRBV7-2|.|TRBJ1-3|.
TGTGCCAGCAGCTTAGGAGTCTCGATCTCTGGAAACACCATATATTTT
CASSLGVSISGNTIYF
>TRBV6-1|TRBD1|TRBJ2-7|.
TGTGCCAGCAGTGTTAGTGACAGGGGGCATTATTACGAGCAGTACTTC
CASSVSDRGHYYEQYF
>TRBV7-3|.|TRBJ1-3|few
TGTGCCAGCAGCTATGGGGGTGGAAACACCATATATTTT
CASSYGGGNTIYF
>TRBV18|.|TRBJ1-4|.
TGTGCCAGCTCACTGGATGCAGGGTTTCTTAATGAAAAACTGTTTTTT
CASSLDAGFLNEKLFF